Only a few counts were recorded for the clone carrying this T cell receptor (beta chain). The antigen remains unidentified. One junction end does not reproduce the germline sequence, and a read error may be involved. The CDR3 consists of 14 residues. Germline lookup yields CDR1 SGHVS and CDR2 FQNEAQ. The data were taken from a study of T-cell reconstitution after alpha-beta-depleted transplantation in children. Unique molecular identifiers tagged the TCRbeta library. TCRdb ran MiXCR on the PCR reads and lists one entry per CDR3 protein. The repertoire consists of 610,000 or so distinct CDR3 sequences, with 25% to 30% occurring once and the leading ten covering 30% to 40%. General study findings and limits: One year after transplant, T-cell counts and diversity came mostly from newly produced T cells. Day-60 TCRbeta diversity that was high in some patients was derived from surviving recipient T cells and thymic progenitors. Alpha-beta T cells about two months after transplant reportedly derived from several hundred expanded graft clones.

The specimen comprised PBMCs, sampled before TCRalphabeta/CD19-depleted stem cell transplant. This receptor was obtained from a boy in the first two years of life with Wiskott-Aldrich syndrome, due to receive a stem cell transplant. The chain couples TRBV7-8 to TRBJ2-7; no clear D gene. This CDR3 reads CASSLGQVTGHFNF. The CDR3 DNA reads as TGTGCCAGCAGCTTAGGGCAAGTGACGGGCCATTTTAACTTC.